This T cell receptor (beta chain) was documented in a study of blood T cell repertoires in COVID-19. The wider study: Some COVID-19 samples were acute and others convalescent; all came from the United States, Italy and Spain.

The CDR3 extends over 16 amino acids. Trimming at V came to 5 bases and at J to 2 bases, leaving 2 bases not matched to a gene. Germline CDR1 is SGHVS and CDR2 is FNYEAQ. Generated by immunoSEQ multiplex PCR, the TCRdb table keeps only in-frame clones and is missing some. The data hold fewer than 40,000 clones, with roughly nine tenths observed a single time. V usage is TRBV7-6 and J usage is TRBJ2-6, with 11 bases aligning to TRBD1. The sample consisted of peripheral blood. The source is a human donor in a cohort sampled during active COVID-19. The CDR3 nucleotides read TGTGCCAGCAGCCCGGGACAGGGGGCTGGGGCCAACGTCCTGACTTTC. It codes for CASSPGQGAGANVLTF.